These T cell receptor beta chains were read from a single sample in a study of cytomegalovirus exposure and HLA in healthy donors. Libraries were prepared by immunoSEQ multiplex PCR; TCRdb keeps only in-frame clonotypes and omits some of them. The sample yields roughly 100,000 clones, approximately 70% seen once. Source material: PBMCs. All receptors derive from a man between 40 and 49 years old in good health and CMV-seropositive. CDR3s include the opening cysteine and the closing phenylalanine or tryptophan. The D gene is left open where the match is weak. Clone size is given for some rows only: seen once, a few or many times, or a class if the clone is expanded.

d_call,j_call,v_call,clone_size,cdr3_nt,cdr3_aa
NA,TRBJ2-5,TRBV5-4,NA,TGTGCCAGCAGCTTGGCCGCGGAGGGAGAGACCCAGTACTTC,CASSLAAEGETQYF
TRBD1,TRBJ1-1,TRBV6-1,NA,TGTGCCAGCAGTCCCCACAGGGGGGGAACTGAAGCTTTCTTT,CASSPHRGGTEAFF
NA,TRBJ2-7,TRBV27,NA,TGTGCCAGCAGTCAGGGTCTACCCTACGAGCAGTACTTC,CASSQGLPYEQYF
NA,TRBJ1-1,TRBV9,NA,TGTGCCAGCAGCGTAGGGGGGGGGATCACTGAAGCTTTCTTT,CASSVGGGITEAFF
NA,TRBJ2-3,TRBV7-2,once,TGTGCCAGCAGCTTATTCAGTGATACGCAGTATTTT,CASSLFSDTQYF
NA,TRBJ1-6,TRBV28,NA,TGTGCCAGCAGTCCCGCGGGACGGATTCCCACCACCCTCCACTTT,CASSPAGRIPTTLHF
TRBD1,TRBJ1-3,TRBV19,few,TGTGCCAGTAGTTCTGGACAGGCCTTCTCTGGAAACACCATATATTTT,CASSSGQAFSGNTIYF
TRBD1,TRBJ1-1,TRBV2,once,TGTGCCAGCAGAGACAGGGGCTACGGGAACACTGAAGCTTTCTTT,CASRDRGYGNTEAFF
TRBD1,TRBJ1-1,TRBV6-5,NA,TGTGCCAGCAGTTACTCCTGGGACAGCTATGAAGCTTTCTTT,CASSYSWDSYEAFF
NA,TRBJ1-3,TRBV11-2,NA,TGTGCCAGCAGCAATGACAGTCCTAGCTCTGGAAACACCATATATTTT,CASSNDSPSSGNTIYF
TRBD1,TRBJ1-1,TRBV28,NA,TGTGCCAGCTACCCGGGACAGAGGGACACTGAAGCTTTCTTT,CASYPGQRDTEAFF
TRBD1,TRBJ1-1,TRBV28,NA,TGTGCCAGCAGTCGGACAGGGCTCACTGAAGCTTTCTTT,CASSRTGLTEAFF
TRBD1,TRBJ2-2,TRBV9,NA,TGTGCCAGCAGCGTCGCACCGATGGTGGACAGGGACCCGAGGCGGGATCGGGAGCTGTTTTTT,CASSVAPMVDRDPRRDRELFF
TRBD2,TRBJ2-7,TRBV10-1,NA,TGCGCCAGCAGCGGAAGCGGGACCTACGAGCAGTACTTC,CASSGSGTYEQYF
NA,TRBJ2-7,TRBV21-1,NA,TGTGCCAGCAGCAAAGGGGACAGGGTCCCCAACGAGCAGTACTTC,CASSKGDRVPNEQYF
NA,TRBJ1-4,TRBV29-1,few,TGCAGCGCAGGACAGTATGAAAAACTGTTTTTT,CSAGQYEKLFF
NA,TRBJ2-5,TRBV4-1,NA,TGCGCCAGCAGCTCCCTCGCGGGCCAAGAGACCCAGTACTTC,CASSSLAGQETQYF
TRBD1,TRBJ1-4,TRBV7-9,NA,TGTGCCAGCAGAGAAAGACAGGGCGAAGGACTGTTTTTT,CASRERQGEGLFF